The 29 T cell receptor beta chains listed next were all sequenced from one sample in a study of response to subunit inactivated influenza vaccine. TCRdb fed the RT-PCR reads into MiXCR, producing one record per CDR3 protein. The table lists some 520,000 distinct CDR3 sequences, 16% of them singletons, with less than 4% in the top ten. The sequencing here drew on CD4+ T cells sorted from PBMCs, taken around 2 years after vaccination. Receptor source: a man between 50 and 69 years old who received an inactivated influenza vaccine.

V and J are TRBV11-1 and TRBJ2-1, with D perhaps matching TRBD2 (5 bases). The germline CDR1 and CDR2 sequences are SGHAT and FQDESV (reference sequence). The CDR3 length is 18 residues. V was cut by 5 bases and J by 0 bases, with 20 bases left in between. CDR3: CASSKTSPGGGSYNEQFF. As DNA, the CDR3 is TGTGCCAGCAGCAAGACCTCCCCGGGCGGAGGCTCCTACAATGAGCAGTTCTTC.

The chain recombines TRBV4-1 with TRBJ1-1, with 7 positions matching TRBD1. The CDR3 has 17 amino acids. CDR1 is MGHRA, CDR2 YSYEKL, per germline. J gave up 4 bases and V 5 bases, and 16 bases lay outside the gene matches. This CDR3 reads CASSRNTGRQGGTEAFF. Here the CDR3 DNA reads TGCGCCAGCAGCAGAAACACGGGGAGACAGGGCGGCACTGAAGCTTTCTTT.

This clonotype showed up just a few times. The chain joins TRBV27 to TRBJ2-7; D is perhaps TRBD1 or TRBD2 (8 bases each). The CDR3 loop spans 19 amino acids. Trimming pared 3 bases from V and 0 bases from J, leaving 24 bases between. CDR1 and CDR2 from the germline V gene are MNHEY and SMNVEV (reference sequence). CDR3 sequence reads: CASSFGGGVQGENSYEQYF. In DNA form, the CDR3 reads TGTGCCAGCAGTTTCGGGGGGGGAGTACAGGGGGAAAACTCCTACGAGCAGTACTTC.

This clonotype was seen only a few times. The J gene is TRBJ2-1, the V gene TRBV24-1, with TRBD1 matching over 7 bases. The CDR3 is made up of 15 amino acids. Germline values: CDR1 KGHDR, CDR2 SFDVKD. Trimming cost V 4 bases and J 3 bases; bases outside gene matches: 5. The CDR3: CATSDPTGVYNEQFF. CDR3 sequence (DNA): TGTGCCACCAGTGACCCTACAGGGGTCTACAATGAGCAGTTCTTC.

This clonotype was found many times. The rearrangement uses TRBV2 and TRBJ1-1, with D unresolved. V was pared by 10 bases and J by 8 bases, with 17 bases between. CDR3 length: 12 residues. The germline V gene encodes CDR1 SNHLY and CDR2 FYNNEI. The chain's CDR3 is CAIPGMGIEAFF. For the CDR3, the DNA is TGTGCCATCCCGGGCATGGGTATAGAAGCTTTCTTT.

This clonotype was found many times. The chain employs TRBV5-1 and TRBJ1-2; 8 nucleotides match TRBD1. CDR3 length: 15 amino acids. V lost 6 bases, J lost 5 bases, and 12 bases stayed unmatched. Per germline, CDR1 SGHRS and CDR2 YFSETQ. CDR3 protein: CASKAGGDSGYGYTF. As DNA, the CDR3 is TGCGCCAGCAAGGCAGGGGGCGATTCGGGATATGGCTACACCTTC.

This clonotype came up a few times. The chain carries TRBV10-3 and TRBJ1-3; 7 bases align to TRBD1. CDR1 is ENHRY and CDR2 is SYGVKD in the germline V gene. The CDR3 covers 16 residues. J gave up 0 bases and V 5 bases, and 7 bases lay outside the gene matches. CDR3 sequence (DNA): TGTGCCATCAGTCCTAGGGACAGCATCTCTGGAAACACCATATATTTT. It yields the protein CAISPRDSISGNTIYF.

The chain employs TRBV7-9 and TRBJ2-1; D is possibly TRBD2 (6 bases). Trimming took 4 bases from V and 9 from J, leaving 16 bases between them. The germline V gene has CDR1 SEHNR and CDR2 FQNEAQ (reference sequence). This CDR3 is built from 14 residues. CDR3 residues: CASSYPEGPSEQFF. CDR3 DNA sequence: TGTGCCAGCAGCTACCCGGAGGGTCCCAGTGAGCAGTTCTTC.

This clonotype was observed a handful of times. At one end, the junction sequence differs from germline, possibly due to a read error. The chain combines TRBV7-7 with TRBJ2-1; 7 bases map to TRBD1. Germline V lookup: CDR1 SSHAT, CDR2 FNYEAQ (reference sequence). The CDR3 contains 14 residues. The CDR3 coding sequence is TGTGCTAGCAGTCCGGGACAGATGATCAATGAGCAGTTCTTC. Translating it yields CASSPGQMINEQFF.

This clonotype came up a few times. The J gene is TRBJ2-1, the V gene TRBV5-4; D is unclear. This CDR3 is built from 13 residues. Germline CDR1 reads SGHNT; CDR2 reads YYREEE (reference sequence). Trimming stripped 4 bases from V and 5 bases from J, with 10 bases between. In DNA, the CDR3 is TGTGCCAGCAGCCCGTATGGCCACAATGAGCAGTTCTTC. It encodes CASSPYGHNEQFF.

The chain uses TRBV5-1 and TRBJ2-5, with 13 bases identical to TRBD2. Germline V gives CDR1 SGHRS, CDR2 YFSETQ. V dropped 7 bases and J dropped 8; count of bases not matched to a gene: 14. The CDR3 covers 16 residues. CDR3 DNA: TGCGCCAGCGGAAGGACTAGCGGGGGAACCGGGGACACCCAGTACTTC. As protein: CASGRTSGGTGDTQYF.

The rearrangement uses TRBV9 and TRBJ2-5; 8 nucleotides align to TRBD2. This CDR3 is 17 amino acids long. Germline CDR1 is SGDLS and CDR2 is YYNGEE. V lost 0 bases, J lost 2 bases, and 9 bases stayed unmatched. The CDR3 protein is CASSVDPLAGLQETQYF. In DNA form, the CDR3 reads TGTGCCAGCAGCGTAGACCCGCTAGCGGGTTTACAAGAGACCCAGTACTTC.

The table lists this clonotype with a few counts. A junction boundary mismatches the germline segment, possibly from a read error. The chain couples TRBV12-3 or TRBV12-4 to TRBJ2-2; no definite D call. CDR3 length equals 13 residues. CDR3 in amino acids: CPSSRLSTGELFF. DNA for the CDR3: TGTCCCAGCAGCCGCCTATCCACCGGGGAGCTGTTTTTT.

The CDR3, as DNA: TGCAGTGCTACCGCCCAAAGGTTGAAGACCCAGTACTTC. Its translation is CSATAQRLKTQYF. The chain combines TRBV20-1 with TRBJ2-5; D call uncertain. From germline, CDR1 is DFQATT and CDR2 SNEGSKA (reference sequence). Trimming removed 4 bases at V and 6 bases at J, with 15 bases between. The CDR3 has 13 amino acids.

This clonotype was found a few times. This rearrangement joins TRBV20-1 to TRBJ2-1, with 10 bases identical to TRBD2. V was clipped by 4 bases and J by 8 bases; unmatched bases: 8. The CDR3 has 14 amino acids. Germline V gene data show CDR1 as DFQATT and CDR2 as SNEGSKA (reference sequence). CDR3 sequence reads: CSAKIPGTSDEQFF. The CDR3 region has the DNA TGCAGTGCTAAAATACCCGGGACTAGCGATGAGCAGTTCTTC.

In its sample, this clonotype was seen a few times. The genes are TRBV7-2 and TRBJ2-3; D gene unclear. This CDR3 is built from 14 residues. Trimming took 5 bases from V and 0 from J, leaving 9 bases between them. The V gene's germline CDR1 is SGHTA and CDR2 FQGNSA. CDR3 protein: CASSKYRSTDTQYF. The DNA of the CDR3 is TGTGCCAGCAGCAAATACAGAAGCACAGATACGCAGTATTTT.

V gene TRBV12-3 or TRBV12-4 combines with J gene TRBJ2-1; 11 bases line up with TRBD2. The V gene end was trimmed by 5 bases and the J gene end by 11 bases; junction bases not matched to a gene: 14. The CDR3 totals 16 residues. CDR3 sequence: CASSVSGTSGSFQQFF. The CDR3 DNA is TGTGCCAGCAGTGTCTCCGGGACTAGCGGTTCTTTTCAGCAGTTCTTC.

The chain recombines TRBV10-3 with TRBJ2-6; D possibly matches TRBD1 or TRBD2 (6 bases each). Germline values: CDR1 ENHRY, CDR2 SYGVKD. V was trimmed by 3 bases and J by 1 base, leaving 7 bases between them. The CDR3 runs 15 residues. The CDR3 DNA reads TGTGCCATCAGTGAAGGGGGGTCTGGGGCCAACGTCCTGACTTTC. It specifies CAISEGGSGANVLTF.

This clonotype was observed many times. This chain uses TRBV10-3 with TRBJ1-1, with a possible D match to TRBD1 (5 bases). V dropped 4 bases and J dropped 0 bases, with 9 bases sitting between them. The CDR3 contains 14 residues. Germline V lookup: CDR1 ENHRY, CDR2 SYGVKD. The CDR3 protein is CAISVQGLNTEAFF. The CDR3 nucleotides read TGTGCCATCAGTGTTCAGGGCCTGAACACTGAAGCTTTCTTT.

This clonotype was recorded a few times. The chain has TRBV7-8 and TRBJ2-1; TRBD1 might be the D (5 bases). CDR1 SGHVS and CDR2 FQNEAQ come from the germline V gene. V gave up 1 base and J gave up 6 bases, with 16 bases separating them. The CDR3 is 16 residues long. CDR3 residues: CASSLGQIGAINEQFF. CDR3 bases: TGTGCCAGCAGCTTAGGACAAATAGGGGCAATCAATGAGCAGTTCTTC.

This clonotype appeared a few times. The rearrangement links TRBV6-2 or TRBV6-3 to TRBJ2-5; a weak D match, TRBD1 (6 bases). The CDR3 extends over 19 amino acids. Trimming took 2 bases from V and 1 from J, leaving 23 bases between them. Germline values: CDR1 MNHEY, CDR2 SVGEGT. The CDR3 nucleotides are TGTGCCAGCAGTTACGAACTAGGGATACTTGGGGGCTTCCAAGAGACCCAGTACTTC. Translated, it gives CASSYELGILGGFQETQYF.

The V call is TRBV7-8, the J call TRBJ1-6, with a tentative D call TRBD1 (5 bases). Germline lookup yields CDR1 SGHVS and CDR2 FQNEAQ. There are 14 residues in the CDR3. V lost 1 base and J lost 7, with 8 bases in between. The CDR3 nucleotides read TGTGCCAGCAGCTTAGATCGACAGAATTCACCCCTCCACTTT. Translation gives CASSLDRQNSPLHF. The full variable domain, rest sourced from reference TRBV7-8 and TRBJ1-6, is GAGVSQSPRYKVAKRGQDVALRCDPISGHVSLFWYQQALGQGPEFLTYFQNEAQLDKSGLPSDRFFAERPEGSVSTLKIQRTQQEDSAVYLCASSLDRQNSPLHFGNGTRLTVT.

The chain's CDR3 is CASSLAGTGISYNEQFF. In DNA, the CDR3 is TGCGCCAGCAGCTTGGCCGGGACAGGGATCTCCTACAATGAGCAGTTCTTC. V gene TRBV5-1 combines with J gene TRBJ2-1; TRBD1 matches 9 bases. CDR1 SGHRS and CDR2 YFSETQ come from the germline V gene. Unmatched junction bases numbered 4, after V lost 0 bases and J lost 0 bases. The CDR3 totals 17 residues.

This chain connects TRBV18 to TRBJ1-2, with TRBD1 matching over 8 bases. Trimming removed 3 bases from V and 2 bases from J; junction bases left unmatched: 8. Germline V gene data show CDR1 as KGHSH and CDR2 as LQKENI. CDR3 length: 16 amino acids. In nucleotides, the CDR3 is TGTGCCAGCTCACCGGGGTCAGGGGGCCGGAACTATGGCTACACCTTC. Translation gives CASSPGSGGRNYGYTF.

The J gene is TRBJ2-7, the V gene TRBV20-1; TRBD2 agrees at 7 bases. V shed 1 base and J 3 bases; nucleotides not matched to a gene: 6. The V gene's germline CDR1 is DFQATT and CDR2 SNEGSKA (reference sequence). The CDR3 has 14 amino acids. CDR3 sequence: CSARAPGGDYEQYF. DNA for the CDR3: TGCAGTGCTAGAGCGCCGGGAGGTGACTACGAGCAGTACTTC.

The CDR3 region is CASSLGLAVRSSYNEQFF. CDR3 DNA sequence: TGCGCCAGCAGCTTAGGGCTAGCGGTCCGAAGCTCCTACAATGAGCAGTTCTTC. The V and J genes are TRBV5-1 and TRBJ2-1; TRBD2 matches at 7 bases. V was pared by 2 bases and J by 0 bases, with 11 bases of the junction left unmatched. CDR1 and CDR2 (germline): SGHRS, YFSETQ. This CDR3 is 18 amino acids long.

The chain joins TRBV9 to TRBJ2-7; tentatively, D is TRBD1 or TRBD2 (5 bases each). Trimming left V 4 bases short and J 2 bases short, with 22 bases between. Germline assignment: CDR1 SGDLS and CDR2 YYNGEE. CDR3 length: 17 residues. The DNA for the CDR3 is TGTGCCAGCAGCCCACGGGGCTCGCTCGGGGAAACCTACGAGCAGTACTTC. Amino acids: CASSPRGSLGETYEQYF.

The rearrangement links TRBV11-1 to TRBJ1-2, with 10 bases lining up with TRBD1. Germline lookup yields CDR1 SGHAT and CDR2 FQDESV (reference sequence). The CDR3 consists of 18 residues. J lost 4 bases, V lost 6 bases, and 17 bases had no gene match. The CDR3 loop is CASSPRTGGPSTAYGYTF. The CDR3 region has the DNA TGTGCCAGCAGTCCCCGGACAGGGGGGCCCTCCACGGCCTATGGCTACACCTTC. Full variable domain (outside the CDR3, taken from reference TRBV11-1 and TRBJ1-2): EAEVAQSPRYKITEKSQAVAFWCDPISGHATLYWYRQILGQGPELLVQFQDESVVDDSQLPKDRFSAERLKGVDSTLKIQPAELGDSAMYLCASSPRTGGPSTAYGYTFGSGTRLTVV.

This clonotype was seen repeatedly, ten times or more. The V gene is TRBV11-3, the J gene TRBJ2-5; the D gene is possibly TRBD2 (6 bases). CDR3 length: 14 amino acids. Germline CDR1 and CDR2: SGHNT and YENEEA. Trimming took off 5 bases at V and 0 bases at J, with 10 bases between the two ends. CDR3 region: CASSPGTYQETQYF. The CDR3 bases are TGTGCCAGCAGCCCCGGGACTTACCAAGAGACCCAGTACTTC.